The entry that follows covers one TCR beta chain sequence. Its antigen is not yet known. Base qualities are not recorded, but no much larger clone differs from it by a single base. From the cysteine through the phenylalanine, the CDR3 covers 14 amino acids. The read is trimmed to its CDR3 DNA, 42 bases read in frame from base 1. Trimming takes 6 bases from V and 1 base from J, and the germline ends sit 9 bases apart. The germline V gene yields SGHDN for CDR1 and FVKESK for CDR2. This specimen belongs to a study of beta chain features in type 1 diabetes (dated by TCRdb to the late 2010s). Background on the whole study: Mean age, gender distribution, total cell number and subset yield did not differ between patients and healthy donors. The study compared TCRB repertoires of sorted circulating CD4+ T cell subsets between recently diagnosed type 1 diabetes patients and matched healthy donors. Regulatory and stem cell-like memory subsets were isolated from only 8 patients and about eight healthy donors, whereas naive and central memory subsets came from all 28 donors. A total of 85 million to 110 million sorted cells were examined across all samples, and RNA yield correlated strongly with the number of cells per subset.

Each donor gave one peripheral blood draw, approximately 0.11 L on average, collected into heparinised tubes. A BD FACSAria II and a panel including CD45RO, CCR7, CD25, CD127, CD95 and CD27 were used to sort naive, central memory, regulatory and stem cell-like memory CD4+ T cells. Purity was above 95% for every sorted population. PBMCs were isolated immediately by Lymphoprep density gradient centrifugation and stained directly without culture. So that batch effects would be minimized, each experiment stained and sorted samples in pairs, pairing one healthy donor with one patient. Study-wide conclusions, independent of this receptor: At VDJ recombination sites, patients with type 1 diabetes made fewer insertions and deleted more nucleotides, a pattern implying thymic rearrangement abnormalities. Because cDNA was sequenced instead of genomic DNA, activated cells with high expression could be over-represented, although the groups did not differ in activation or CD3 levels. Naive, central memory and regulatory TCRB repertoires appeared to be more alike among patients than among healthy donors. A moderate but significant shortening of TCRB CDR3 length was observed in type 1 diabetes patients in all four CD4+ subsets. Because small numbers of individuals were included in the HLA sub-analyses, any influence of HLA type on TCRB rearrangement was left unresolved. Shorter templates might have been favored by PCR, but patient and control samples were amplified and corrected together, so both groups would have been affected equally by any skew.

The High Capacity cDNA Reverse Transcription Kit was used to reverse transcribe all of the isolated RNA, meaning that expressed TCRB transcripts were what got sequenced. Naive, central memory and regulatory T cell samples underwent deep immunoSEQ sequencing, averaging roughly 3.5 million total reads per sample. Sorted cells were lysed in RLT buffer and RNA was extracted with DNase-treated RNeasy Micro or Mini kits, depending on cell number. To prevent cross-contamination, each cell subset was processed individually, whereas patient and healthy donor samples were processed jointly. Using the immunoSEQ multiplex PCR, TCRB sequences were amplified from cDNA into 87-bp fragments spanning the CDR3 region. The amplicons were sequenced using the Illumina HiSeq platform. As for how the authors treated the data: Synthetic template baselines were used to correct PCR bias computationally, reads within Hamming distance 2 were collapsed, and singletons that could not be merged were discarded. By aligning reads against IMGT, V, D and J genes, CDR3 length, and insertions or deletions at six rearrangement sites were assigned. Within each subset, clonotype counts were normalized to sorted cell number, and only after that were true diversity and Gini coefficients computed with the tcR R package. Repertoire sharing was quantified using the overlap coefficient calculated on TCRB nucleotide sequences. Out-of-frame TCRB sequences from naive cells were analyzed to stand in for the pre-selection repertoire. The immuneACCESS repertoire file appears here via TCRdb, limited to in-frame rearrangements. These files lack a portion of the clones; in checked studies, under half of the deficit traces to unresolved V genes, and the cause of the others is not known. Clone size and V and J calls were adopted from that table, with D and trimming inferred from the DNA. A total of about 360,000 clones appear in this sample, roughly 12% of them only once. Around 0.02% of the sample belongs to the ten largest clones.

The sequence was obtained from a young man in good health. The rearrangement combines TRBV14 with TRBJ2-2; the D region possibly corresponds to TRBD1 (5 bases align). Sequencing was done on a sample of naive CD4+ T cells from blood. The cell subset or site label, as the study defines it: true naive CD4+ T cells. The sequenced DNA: TGTGCCAGCAGGTCCACAGGGAACACCGGGGAGCTGTTTTTT. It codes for CASRSTGNTGELFF.